The rows below give T cell receptor beta chains drawn from one sample of a study of T cell responses to AZD1222 COVID-19 vaccine. Libraries were prepared by immunoSEQ multiplex PCR; TCRdb keeps only in-frame clonotypes and omits some of them. The table has 30,000 to 35,000 clones, roughly 90% seen once. The sequenced sample was peripheral blood, obtained on day 0 of AZD1222 vaccination. The receptors stem from an adult in good health. Both conserved end residues are part of each CDR3. A D gene is named only where the DNA matches it firmly. Size is stated for part of the rows, as once, few or many counts, or as a class when the clone is expanded.

. TRBJ1-1 . TRBV3-1/TRBV3-2 CASSQGRQTEAFF TGTGCCAGCAGCCAAGGCAGGCAGACTGAAGCTTTCTTT
. TRBJ1-5 . TRBV7-2 CASSGASQPQHF TGTGCCAGCAGCGGTGCGAGTCAGCCCCAGCATTTT
. TRBJ1-3 . TRBV7-8 CASSRGGSDTIYF TGTGCCAGCAGCCGTGGGGGCTCGGACACCATATATTTT
TRBD1 TRBJ1-6 . TRBV4-3 CASSQDKDRVESPLHF TGCGCCAGCAGCCAAGATAAGGACAGGGTTGAGTCACCCCTCCACTTT
. TRBJ1-6 . TRBV30 CAWSTENSPLHF TGTGCCTGGAGTACAGAGAATTCACCCCTCCACTTT
TRBD1 TRBJ1-4 . TRBV11-2 CASSRNTGVGEKLFF TGTGCCAGCAGCCGAAACACAGGGGTCGGTGAAAAACTGTTTTTT
. TRBJ1-5 . TRBV12-5 CASGPQDQPQHF TGTGCTAGTGGGCCACAGGATCAGCCCCAGCATTTT
. TRBJ2-5 . TRBV10-1 CASSFRQAFVETQYF TGCGCCAGCAGTTTCCGACAGGCCTTCGTGGAGACCCAGTACTTC
. TRBJ2-7 . TRBV7-2 CASSQGGGMVYEQYF TGTGCCAGCAGCCAGGGCGGGGGCATGGTATACGAGCAGTACTTC
. TRBJ2-6 . TRBV9 CASSVDSSGANVLTF TGTGCCAGCAGCGTAGACAGCTCTGGGGCCAACGTCCTGACTTTC
. TRBJ2-5 once TRBV19 CASSWGASQETQYF TGTGCCAGTAGTTGGGGGGCTTCCCAAGAGACCCAGTACTTC
. TRBJ2-3 . TRBV18 CASSPRTDTQYF TGTGCCAGCTCACCAAGGACAGATACGCAGTATTTT
. TRBJ2-5 once TRBV4-1 CASSQMAGGIETQYF TGCGCCAGCAGCCAAATGGCGGGCGGTATAGAGACCCAGTACTTC
TRBD1 TRBJ2-7 . TRBV7-9 CASSSAGTEYEQYF TGTGCCAGCAGCTCCGCCGGGACAGAGTACGAGCAGTACTTC
TRBD2 TRBJ2-7 . TRBV20-1 CSASGRGGLTYEQYF TGCAGTGCTAGTGGTCGGGGGGGCTTAACCTACGAGCAGTACTTC
. TRBJ2-2 . TRBV11-3 CASSLSGQRTGELFF TGTGCCAGCAGCCTAAGCGGCCAGCGCACCGGGGAGCTGTTTTTT
. TRBJ1-2 once TRBV9 CASSSDGRANYGYTF TGTGCCAGCAGCTCAGACGGCAGAGCTAACTATGGCTACACCTTC
. TRBJ1-2 . TRBV9 CASSVSDLDSTRTFYGYTF TGTGCCAGCAGCGTTAGTGACTTGGACTCGACAAGGACTTTCTATGGCTACACCTTC